This T cell receptor beta chain stems from a study of CD8+CD57+ T cells in acquired aplastic anemia. Across the study: Sorted CD4+ and CD8+ cells yielded DNA averaging about 3.2 ug. The study obtained 9.5 million to 12 million reads on average for CD4+ cells from healthy donors. Study outcomes and limitations: Controls did not differ significantly from patients in CD8+ Simpson's diversity.

Genomic DNA was employed as the template in profiling TCR beta VDJ and CDR3. TCRdb analysed the reads with MiXCR anew, one entry per CDR3 protein. The sample has 65,000 or so distinct CDR3 sequences, roughly 54% seen once. Points on this clonotype: The target antigen is unknown.

Sequencing was performed on sorted CD4+, CD8+, or CD8+CD57+ T cells (not recorded which) from PBMCs. This TCR derives from a human donor in good health, serving as a control.

The CDR3 loop is CASSVGQGRQPQHF. DNA of the CDR3: TGTGCCAGCAGTGTGGGACAGGGGAGGCAGCCCCAGCATTTT. The chain links TRBV2 to TRBJ1-5; 10 bases are shared with TRBD1. CDR1 is SNHLY and CDR2 is FYNNEI in the germline V gene. V was clipped by 4 bases and J by 7 bases; unmatched bases: 4. The length of the CDR3 is 14 residues.